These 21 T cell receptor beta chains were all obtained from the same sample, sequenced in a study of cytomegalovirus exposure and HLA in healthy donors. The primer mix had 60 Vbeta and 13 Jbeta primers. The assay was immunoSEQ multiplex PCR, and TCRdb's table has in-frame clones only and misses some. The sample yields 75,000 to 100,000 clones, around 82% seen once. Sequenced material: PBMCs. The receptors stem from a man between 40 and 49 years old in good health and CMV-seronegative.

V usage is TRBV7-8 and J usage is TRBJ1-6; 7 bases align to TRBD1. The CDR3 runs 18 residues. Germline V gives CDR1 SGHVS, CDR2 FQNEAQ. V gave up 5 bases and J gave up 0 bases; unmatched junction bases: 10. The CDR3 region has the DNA TGTGCCAGCAGCAGTGGACAGGCGCAGAGCTCCTATAATTCACCCCTCCACTTT. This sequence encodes CASSSGQAQSSYNSPLHF.

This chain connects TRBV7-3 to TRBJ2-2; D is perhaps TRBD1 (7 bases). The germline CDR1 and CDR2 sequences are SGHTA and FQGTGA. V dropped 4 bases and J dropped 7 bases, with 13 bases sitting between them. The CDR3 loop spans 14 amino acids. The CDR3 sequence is CASSSGGLGGELFF. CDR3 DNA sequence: TGTGCCAGCAGCTCAGGGGGGCTTGGCGGGGAGCTGTTTTTT.

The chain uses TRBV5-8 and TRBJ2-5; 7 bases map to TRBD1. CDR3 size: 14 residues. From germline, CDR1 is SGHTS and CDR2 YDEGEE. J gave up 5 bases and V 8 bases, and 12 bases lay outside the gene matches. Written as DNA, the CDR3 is TGTGCCAGTCGACTTCAGGGGGTCGGGGAGACCCAGTACTTC. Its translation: CASRLQGVGETQYF.

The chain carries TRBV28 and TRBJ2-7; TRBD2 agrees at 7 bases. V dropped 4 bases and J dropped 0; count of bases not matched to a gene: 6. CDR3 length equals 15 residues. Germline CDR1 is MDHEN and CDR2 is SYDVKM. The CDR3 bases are TGTGCCAGCAGTTCTAGCGGTGATAGCTCCTACGAGCAGTACTTC. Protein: CASSSSGDSSYEQYF.

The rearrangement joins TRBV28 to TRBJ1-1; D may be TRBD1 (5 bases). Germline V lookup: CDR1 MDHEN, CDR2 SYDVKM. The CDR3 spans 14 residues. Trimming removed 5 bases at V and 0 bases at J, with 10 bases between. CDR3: CASSGSRVNTEAFF. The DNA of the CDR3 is TGTGCCAGCAGTGGGTCCAGGGTGAACACTGAAGCTTTCTTT.

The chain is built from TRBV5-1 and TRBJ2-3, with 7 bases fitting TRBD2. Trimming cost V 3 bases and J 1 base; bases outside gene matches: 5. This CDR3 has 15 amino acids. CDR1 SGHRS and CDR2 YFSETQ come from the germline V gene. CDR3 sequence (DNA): TGCGCCAGCAGCTCGGCGGGAGTAGGCACAGATACGCAGTATTTT. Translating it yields CASSSAGVGTDTQYF.

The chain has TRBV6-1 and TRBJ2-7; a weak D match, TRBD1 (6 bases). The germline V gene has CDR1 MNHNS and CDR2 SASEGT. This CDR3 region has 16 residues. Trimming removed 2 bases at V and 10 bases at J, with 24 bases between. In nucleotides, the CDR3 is TGTGCCAGCAGTGAATTGACGACAGGCCCAATTACTTTTCAGTACTTC. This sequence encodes CASSELTTGPITFQYF.

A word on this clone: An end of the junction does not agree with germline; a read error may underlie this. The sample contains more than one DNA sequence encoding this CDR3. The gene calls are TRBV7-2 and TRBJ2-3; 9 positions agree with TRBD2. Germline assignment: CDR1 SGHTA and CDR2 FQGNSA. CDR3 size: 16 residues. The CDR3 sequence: CASSLASGTATDTQYF. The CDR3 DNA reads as TGCGCCAGCAGCTTAGCTAGCGGGACAGCCACAGATACGCAGTATTTT.

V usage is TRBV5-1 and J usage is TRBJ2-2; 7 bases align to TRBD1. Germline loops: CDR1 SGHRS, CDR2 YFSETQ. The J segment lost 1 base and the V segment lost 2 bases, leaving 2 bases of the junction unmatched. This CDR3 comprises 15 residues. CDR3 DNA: TGCGCCAGCAGCTTCACAGGGGTGAACACCGGGGAGCTGTTTTTT. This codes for CASSFTGVNTGELFF.

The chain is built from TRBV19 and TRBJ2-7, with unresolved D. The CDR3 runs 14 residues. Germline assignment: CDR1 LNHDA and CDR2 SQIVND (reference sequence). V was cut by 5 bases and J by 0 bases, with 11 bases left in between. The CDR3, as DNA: TGTGCCAGTAGTCCTACCCGCGGCTCCTACGAGCAGTACTTC. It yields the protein CASSPTRGSYEQYF. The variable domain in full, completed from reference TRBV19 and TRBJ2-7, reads DGGITQSPKYLFRKEGQNVTLSCEQNLNHDAMYWYRQDPGQGLRLIYYSQIVNDFQKGDIAEGYSVSREKKESFPLTVTSAQKNPTAFYLCASSPTRGSYEQYFGPGTRLTVT.

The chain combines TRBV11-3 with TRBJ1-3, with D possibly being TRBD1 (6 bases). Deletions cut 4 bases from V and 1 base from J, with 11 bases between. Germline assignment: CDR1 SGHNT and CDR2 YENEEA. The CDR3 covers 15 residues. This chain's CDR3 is CASSSTGLSGNTIYF. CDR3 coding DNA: TGTGCCAGCAGCTCGACAGGTCTTTCTGGAAACACCATATATTTT.

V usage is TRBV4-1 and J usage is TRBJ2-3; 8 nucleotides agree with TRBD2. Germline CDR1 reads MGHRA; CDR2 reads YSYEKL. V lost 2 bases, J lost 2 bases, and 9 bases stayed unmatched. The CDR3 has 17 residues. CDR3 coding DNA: TGCGCCAGCAGCCAAACACCCAAAGCGGGGGACACAGATACGCAGTATTTT. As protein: CASSQTPKAGDTDTQYF.

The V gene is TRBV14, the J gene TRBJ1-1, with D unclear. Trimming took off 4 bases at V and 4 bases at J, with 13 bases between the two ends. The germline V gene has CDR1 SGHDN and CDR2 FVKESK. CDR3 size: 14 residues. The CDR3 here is CASSPWEGGTEAFF. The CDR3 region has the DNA TGTGCCAGCAGCCCATGGGAGGGCGGCACTGAAGCTTTCTTT.

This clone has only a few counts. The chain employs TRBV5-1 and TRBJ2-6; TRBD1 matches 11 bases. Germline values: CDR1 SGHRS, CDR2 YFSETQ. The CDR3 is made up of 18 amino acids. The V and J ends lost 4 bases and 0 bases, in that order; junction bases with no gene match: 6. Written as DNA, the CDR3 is TGCGCCAGCAGCCACACCGGGACAGGGGGCTCTGGGGCCAACGTCCTGACTTTC. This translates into CASSHTGTGGSGANVLTF.

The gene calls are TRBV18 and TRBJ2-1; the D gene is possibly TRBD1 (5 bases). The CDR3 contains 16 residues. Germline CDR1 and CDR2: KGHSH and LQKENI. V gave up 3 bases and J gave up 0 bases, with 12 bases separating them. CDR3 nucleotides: TGTGCCAGCTCACCTCAGGGCGGAACCTCCTACAATGAGCAGTTCTTC. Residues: CASSPQGGTSYNEQFF.

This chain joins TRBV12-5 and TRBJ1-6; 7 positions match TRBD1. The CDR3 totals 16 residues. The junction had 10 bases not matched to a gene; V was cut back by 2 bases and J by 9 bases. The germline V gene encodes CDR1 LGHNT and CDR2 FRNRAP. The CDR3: CASGLIQGDRSSPLHF. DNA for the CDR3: TGTGCTAGTGGTTTGATTCAGGGGGATCGATCTTCACCCCTCCACTTT.

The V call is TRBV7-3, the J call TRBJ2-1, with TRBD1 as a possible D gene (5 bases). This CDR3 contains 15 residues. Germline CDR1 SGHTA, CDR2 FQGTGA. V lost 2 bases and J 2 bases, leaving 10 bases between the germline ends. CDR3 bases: TGTGCCAGCAGCTTAGGGGCAGGGACCTACAATGAGCAGTTCTTC. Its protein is CASSLGAGTYNEQFF.

CDR3: CASSLWGVRNEQFF. The DNA for the CDR3 is TGTGCCAGCAGCTTGTGGGGGGTACGCAATGAGCAGTTCTTC. The gene calls are TRBV5-6 and TRBJ2-1; D is possibly TRBD2 (6 bases). The CDR3 totals 14 residues. With 1 base removed from V and 6 bases from J, the gap between germline ends came to 11 bases. CDR1 is SGHDT, CDR2 YYEEEE, per germline. Complete variable domain (other parts from reference TRBV5-6 and TRBJ2-1): DAGVTQSPTHLIKTRGQQVTLRCSPKSGHDTVSWYQQALGQGPQFIFQYYEEEERQRGNFPDRFSGHQFPNYSSELNVNALLLGDSALYLCASSLWGVRNEQFFGPGTRLTVL.

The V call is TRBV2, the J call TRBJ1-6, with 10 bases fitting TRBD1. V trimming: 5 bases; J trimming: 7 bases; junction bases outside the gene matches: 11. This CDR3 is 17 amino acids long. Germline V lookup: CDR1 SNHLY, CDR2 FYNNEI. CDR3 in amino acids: CASSREGWDRGNSPLHF. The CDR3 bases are TGTGCCAGCAGTCGTGAAGGATGGGACAGGGGCAATTCACCCCTCCACTTT. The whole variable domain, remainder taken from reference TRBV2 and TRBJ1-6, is EPEVTQTPSHQVTQMGQEVILRCVPISNHLYFYWYRQILGQKVEFLVSFYNNEISEKSEIFDDQFSVERPDGSNFTLKIRSTKLEDSAMYFCASSREGWDRGNSPLHFGNGTRLTVT.

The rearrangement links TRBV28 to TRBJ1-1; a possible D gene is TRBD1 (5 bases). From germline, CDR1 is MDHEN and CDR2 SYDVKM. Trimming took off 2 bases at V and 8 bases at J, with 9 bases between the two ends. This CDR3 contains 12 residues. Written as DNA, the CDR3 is TGTGCCAGCAGTTTACTAGGGGCGGAAGCTTTCTTT. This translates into CASSLLGAEAFF.

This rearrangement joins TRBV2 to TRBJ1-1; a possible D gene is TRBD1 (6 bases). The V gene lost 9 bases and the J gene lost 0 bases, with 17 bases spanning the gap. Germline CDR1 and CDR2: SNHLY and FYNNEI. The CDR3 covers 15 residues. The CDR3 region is CASFVDRTMNTEAFF. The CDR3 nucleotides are TGTGCCAGTTTTGTGGACAGAACAATGAACACTGAAGCTTTCTTT. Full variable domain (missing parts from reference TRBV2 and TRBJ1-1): EPEVTQTPSHQVTQMGQEVILRCVPISNHLYFYWYRQILGQKVEFLVSFYNNEISEKSEIFDDQFSVERPDGSNFTLKIRSTKLEDSAMYFCASFVDRTMNTEAFFGQGTRLTVV.